One and the same sample provided the 14 T cell receptor beta chains below, sequenced in a study of T cells after yellow fever vaccination. From the 5' RACE reads, TCRdb called clonotypes with MiXCR, one entry per CDR3 protein. This sample has some 200,000 distinct CDR3 sequences, with about 11% found just once. This specimen was CD8+ T cells sorted from PBMCs, taken 15 days after the yellow fever booster vaccination. The receptor set was obtained from a man younger than 35 who received the YFV17D yellow fever vaccine.

This clonotype was recorded at least ten times. J is TRBJ2-4 and V is TRBV7-3; D call uncertain. This CDR3 comprises 13 residues. Between the trimmed V and J ends, which lost 1 base and 12 bases, there was a span of 13 bases. The V gene's germline CDR1 is SGHTA and CDR2 FQGTGA. Written as DNA, the CDR3 is TGTGCCAGCAGCTTAAGCCCGGGCAATGATCAGTACTTC. It is translated as CASSLSPGNDQYF.

CDR3 DNA sequence: TGTGCCAGCAGTTACTCGATTACCACCGGGGAGCTGTTTTTT. Protein sequence: CASSYSITTGELFF. The chain carries TRBV6-5 and TRBJ2-2; unclear D gene. V was shortened by 0 bases and J by 4 bases, with 6 bases between the two germline ends. The germline V gene has CDR1 MNHEY and CDR2 SVGAGI. The CDR3 runs 14 residues.

V gene TRBV20-1 combines with J gene TRBJ2-2; D not resolved. V was pared by 5 bases and J by 2 bases, with 9 bases between. The CDR3 is 13 residues long. Germline loops: CDR1 DFQATT, CDR2 SNEGSKA (reference sequence). In nucleotides, the CDR3 is TGCAGTGCTCTCCCAGCTAACACCGGGGAGCTGTTTTTT. Its protein product is CSALPANTGELFF.

V usage is TRBV4-1 and J usage is TRBJ1-1; TRBD1 is a possible D gene (5 bases). Trimming stripped 2 bases from V and 4 bases from J, with 14 bases between. The CDR3 runs to 15 residues. CDR1 and CDR2 from the germline V gene are MGHRA and YSYEKL. CDR3 DNA: TGCGCCAGCAGCCAACGAGGGACCGAGGGCACTGAAGCTTTCTTT. This sequence encodes CASSQRGTEGTEAFF.

This clonotype has ten or more counts. V and J are TRBV12-3 or TRBV12-4 and TRBJ2-5; tentative D call: TRBD1 (6 bases). This CDR3 region has 14 residues. V dropped 6 bases and J dropped 0 bases, with 11 bases sitting between them. This CDR3 is CASRQDRYQETQYF. In DNA, the CDR3 is TGTGCCAGCAGGCAAGACAGGTACCAAGAGACCCAGTACTTC.

A few counts support this clonotype. J is TRBJ1-1 and V is TRBV12-3 or TRBV12-4; the match to TRBD1 covers 8 bases. Germline trimming cut 6 bases from V and 5 bases from J; bases unmatched to any gene: 8. This CDR3 has 14 residues. The CDR3 DNA reads as TGTGCCAGCAGCCGACAGGGGTACGGAACTGAAGCTTTCTTT. It translates to CASSRQGYGTEAFF.

The genes are TRBV5-1 and TRBJ1-5; a weak D match, TRBD1 (5 bases). Trimming removed 1 base at V and 4 bases at J, with 12 bases between. The CDR3 has 15 amino acids. Germline V gene sequence: CDR1 SGHRS, CDR2 YFSETQ. CDR3 nucleotide sequence: TGCGCCAGCAGCTTGTATCAGGGCCCGAATCAGCCCCAGCATTTT. Residues: CASSLYQGPNQPQHF.

This chain uses TRBV4-3 with TRBJ2-1, with TRBD2 matching 7 bases. V trimming: 4 bases; J trimming: 3 bases; junction bases outside the gene matches: 6. Germline V gene data show CDR1 as LGHNA and CDR2 as YSLEER. CDR3 length: 15 amino acids. DNA of the CDR3: TGCGCCAGCAGCCCGGCGAGCGGGGACTACAATGAGCAGTTCTTC. It yields the protein CASSPASGDYNEQFF.

This clonotype was seen only a few times. This chain links TRBV7-6 with TRBJ2-7; a weak D match, TRBD1 (5 bases). The CDR3 extends over 15 amino acids. Germline loops: CDR1 SGHVS, CDR2 FNYEAQ. Trimming shortened V by 5 bases and J by 2 bases, and 16 bases separated the two germline ends. CDR3 loop: CASSPQRGPAYEQYF. The CDR3 nucleotides read TGTGCCAGCAGCCCGCAAAGGGGTCCGGCCTACGAGCAGTACTTC. The complete variable domain, with remaining parts taken from reference TRBV7-6 and TRBJ2-7, reads GAGVSQSPRYKVTKRGQDVALRCDPISGHVSLYWYRQALGQGPEFLTYFNYEAQQDKSGLPNDRFSAERPEGSISTLTIQRTEQRDSAMYRCASSPQRGPAYEQYFGPGTRLTVT.

The chain links TRBV7-9 to TRBJ2-1; a weak D match, TRBD2 (5 bases). Germline CDR1 and CDR2: SEHNR and FQNEAQ (reference sequence). Trimming removed 7 bases at V and 4 bases at J, with 14 bases between. The length of the CDR3 is 14 residues. CDR3: CASTSGSSYNEQFF. The CDR3 nucleotides read TGTGCCAGCACCTCGGGGTCATCTTACAATGAGCAGTTCTTC.

This clonotype was found many times. This chain links TRBV24-1 with TRBJ2-1; TRBD1 is a possible D gene (6 bases). The CDR3 runs 14 residues. V dropped 1 base and J dropped 5 bases, with 8 bases sitting between them. Germline loops: CDR1 KGHDR, CDR2 SFDVKD. CDR3 sequence (DNA): TGTGCCACCAGTGATTTTACAGGGAACAATGAGCAGTTCTTC. This gives the protein CATSDFTGNNEQFF.

This clonotype occurred many times. V usage is TRBV9 and J usage is TRBJ2-3; the D gene is possibly TRBD1 (6 bases). The CDR3 is 15 residues long. Germline CDR1 and CDR2: SGDLS and YYNGEE. V lost 4 bases and J 5 bases, leaving 17 bases between the germline ends. CDR3: CASSPQTGVGDTQYF. CDR3 nucleotide sequence: TGTGCCAGCAGCCCCCAGACAGGAGTGGGAGATACGCAGTATTTT.

This chain links TRBV7-8 with TRBJ1-5; TRBD1 matches at 7 bases. V shed 8 bases, J shed 2 bases, and the junction held 6 bases outside the gene matches. CDR1 is SGHVS, CDR2 FQNEAQ, per germline. The CDR3 is 14 amino acids. The CDR3 DNA reads TGTGCCAGCGAAATTGGACAGGGCAATCAGCCCCAGCATTTT. This codes for CASEIGQGNQPQHF.

This clonotype was seen only a few times. The chain is built from TRBV7-8 and TRBJ1-1; D not resolved. Per germline, CDR1 SGHVS and CDR2 FQNEAQ. The CDR3 covers 16 residues. V was cut by 8 bases and J by 0 bases, with 19 bases left in between. The CDR3 bases are TGTGCCAGCTCCACAACCCCGACATCTATGAACACTGAAGCTTTCTTT. It encodes CASSTTPTSMNTEAFF.